The TCR beta chain under discussion was sequenced for a study of blood T cell repertoires in COVID-19. Study-level information: Researchers got acute and convalescent COVID-19 samples from the United States, Italy and Spain.

J gave up 4 bases and V 6 bases, and 8 bases lay outside the gene matches. CDR1 is SGHAT and CDR2 is FQNNGV in the germline V gene. This CDR3 has 14 residues. Seattle cases were enrolled at active infection and followed longitudinally. Authors' analysis steps: Estimation of nucleated cell counts relied on the amplification of reference gene primers. Clones were read by immunoSEQ multiplex PCR, and TCRdb kept only the in-frame ones, dropping some. V, J and clone size derive from that table, while D and trimming were established from the DNA sequence. The sample has about 50,000 clones, 80% to 90% seen once.

The sample consisted of peripheral blood. The V and J genes are TRBV11-2 and TRBJ1-2; TRBD1 matches at 7 bases. This clonotype was sampled from a woman older than 75 with COVID-19, enrolled during active disease. CDR3 DNA sequence: TGTGCCAGCAGTCGACCGGGACAGCGCTATGGCTACACCTTC. Its protein is CASSRPGQRYGYTF.